These 7 T cell receptor beta chains came from one sample sequenced in a study of blood T cell repertoires in COVID-19. Profiled with immunoSEQ multiplex PCR; TCRdb holds only in-frame clones, not every one. The sample has some 270,000 clones; roughly 86% are singletons. Sequencing was carried out using peripheral blood. The receptors were sampled from a man between 40 and 49 years old with active or convalescent COVID-19.

The chain has TRBV4-1 and TRBJ2-2; 11 nucleotides agree with TRBD2. There are 15 residues in the CDR3. Germline lookup yields CDR1 MGHRA and CDR2 YSYEKL. Unmatched junction bases numbered 1, after V lost 2 bases and J lost 5 bases. CDR3 in amino acids: CASSQRTSGTGELFF. CDR3 bases: TGCGCCAGCAGCCAAAGGACTAGCGGGACCGGGGAGCTGTTTTTT.

The chain links TRBV3-1 (or the pseudogene TRBV3-2) to TRBJ1-5, with 7 bases fitting TRBD1. CDR1 and CDR2 (germline): LGHDT, YNNKEL (reference sequence). Trimming took 0 bases from V and 1 from J; bases not matched to a gene: 3. The CDR3 runs 16 residues. CDR3 sequence reads: CASSQDAGGSNQPQHF. CDR3 DNA sequence: TGTGCCAGCAGCCAAGATGCAGGGGGAAGCAATCAGCCCCAGCATTTT.

The rearrangement uses TRBV24-1 and TRBJ2-6, with D maybe TRBD1 (5 bases). Germline loops: CDR1 KGHDR, CDR2 SFDVKD. Between the trimmed V and J ends, which lost 5 bases and 0 bases, there was a span of 13 bases. The CDR3 is 17 residues long. The CDR3 DNA is TGTGCCACCAGTGGCCCGGACACCCCCTCTGGGGCCAACGTCCTGACTTTC. It codes for CATSGPDTPSGANVLTF.

The chain joins TRBV29-1 to TRBJ2-7; 7 bases line up with TRBD2. The CDR3 is 14 residues long. Germline V CDR1 and CDR2: SQVTM, ANQGSEA. The junction had 11 bases not matched to a gene; V was cut back by 7 bases and J by 2 bases. The CDR3 region is CSARGGVITYEQYF. The CDR3 coding sequence is TGCAGCGCCCGTGGGGGGGTTATTACCTACGAGCAGTACTTC.

A single count supports this clone. The chain uses TRBV19 and TRBJ2-5, with 7 bases fitting TRBD1. This CDR3 contains 13 residues. Germline CDR1 is LNHDA and CDR2 is SQIVND (reference sequence). With 6 bases clipped from V and 1 base from J, the junction kept 2 bases outside the gene matches. This CDR3 is CASSRDSQETQYF. The CDR3 DNA is TGTGCCAGTAGCAGGGACAGCCAAGAGACCCAGTACTTC. The full variable domain, in which reference TRBV19 and TRBJ2-5 provide the parts outside the CDR3, is DGGITQSPKYLFRKEGQNVTLSCEQNLNHDAMYWYRQDPGQGLRLIYYSQIVNDFQKGDIAEGYSVSREKKESFPLTVTSAQKNPTAFYLCASSRDSQETQYFGPGTRLLVL.

The CDR3 protein is CASSLWAGNTGELFF. The CDR3, as DNA: TGTGCCAGCAGTTTATGGGCAGGGAACACCGGGGAGCTGTTTTTT. The rearrangement joins TRBV28 to TRBJ2-2, with D uncertain. Germline V CDR1 and CDR2: MDHEN, SYDVKM. Between the trimmed V and J ends, which lost 0 bases and 1 base, there was a span of 6 bases. The CDR3 runs 15 residues. The whole variable domain, filled in from reference TRBV28 and TRBJ2-2, reads DVKVTQSSRYLVKRTGEKVFLECVQDMDHENMFWYRQDPGLGLRLIYFSYDVKMKEKGDIPEGYSVSREKKERFSLILESASTNQTSMYLCASSLWAGNTGELFFGEGSRLTVL.

V is TRBV29-1 and J is TRBJ2-1, with TRBD2 matching 8 bases. The V gene's germline CDR1 is SQVTM and CDR2 ANQGSEA. This CDR3 comprises 14 residues. J was trimmed by 10 bases and V by 6 bases; bases with no gene match: 14. The CDR3 loop reads CSVTGRGATGEQFF. CDR3 nucleotides: TGCAGCGTCACTGGGCGGGGGGCCACCGGAGAGCAGTTCTTC.